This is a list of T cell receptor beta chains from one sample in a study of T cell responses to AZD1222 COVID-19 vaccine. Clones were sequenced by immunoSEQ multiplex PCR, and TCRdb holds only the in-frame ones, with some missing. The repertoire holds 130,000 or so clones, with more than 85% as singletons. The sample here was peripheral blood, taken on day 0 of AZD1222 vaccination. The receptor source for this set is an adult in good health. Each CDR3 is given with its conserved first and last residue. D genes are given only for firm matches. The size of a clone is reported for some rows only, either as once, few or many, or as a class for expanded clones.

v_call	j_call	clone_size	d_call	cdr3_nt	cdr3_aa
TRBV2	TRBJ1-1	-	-	TGTGCCAGCAGTGAGGACCCCGTTAGAGCTTTCTTT	CASSEDPVRAFF
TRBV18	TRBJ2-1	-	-	TGTGCCAGCTCACCACCGGAGAAAAAGCTTACGCAGTTCTTC	CASSPPEKKLTQFF
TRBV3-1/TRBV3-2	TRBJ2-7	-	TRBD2	TGTGCCAGCAGCCAAGTAGCGGGGGGACTCGACTTC	CASSQVAGGLDF
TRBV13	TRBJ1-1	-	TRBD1	TGTGCCAGCAGCTCGGACAGGTTTAACACTGAAGCTTTCTTT	CASSSDRFNTEAFF
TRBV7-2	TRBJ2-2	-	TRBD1	TGTGCCAGCAGCACCGGACAGGAAACGAACACCGGGGAGCTGTTTTTT	CASSTGQETNTGELFF
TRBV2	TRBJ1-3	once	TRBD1	TGTGCCAGCGACAGGGACTCTGGAAACACCATATATTTT	CASDRDSGNTIYF
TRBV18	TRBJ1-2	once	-	TGTGCCAGCTCACCGGAAGGGAACTATGGCTACACCTTC	CASSPEGNYGYTF
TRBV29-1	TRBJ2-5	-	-	TGCAGCGTTCGACGGGGCGGCGTGGAAGAGACCCAGTACTTC	CSVRRGGVEETQYF
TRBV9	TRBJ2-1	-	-	TGTGCCAGCAGCCCCAGTTTAAGGGTGGGGAATGAGCAGTTCTTC	CASSPSLRVGNEQFF
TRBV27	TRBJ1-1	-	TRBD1	TGTGCCAGCAGCCTGACAGGGTTCACTGAAGCTTTCTTT	CASSLTGFTEAFF
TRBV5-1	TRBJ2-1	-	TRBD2	TGCGCCAGCAGCAGGGAGCGGGGGGGCACATACAATGAGCAGTTCTTC	CASSRERGGTYNEQFF
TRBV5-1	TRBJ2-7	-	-	TGCGCCAGCAGCACCCCGACAGGAGCTGAAGAGCAGTACTTC	CASSTPTGAEEQYF
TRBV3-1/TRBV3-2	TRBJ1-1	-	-	TGTGCCAGCAGCCAAGATCGGCGGCCCGACGGGAACACTGAAGCTTTCTTT	CASSQDRRPDGNTEAFF
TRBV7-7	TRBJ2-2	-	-	TGTGCTAGCAGCTTATGGCCCCAGAGTGGGGCGACCACCGGGGAGCTGTTTTTT	CASSLWPQSGATTGELFF
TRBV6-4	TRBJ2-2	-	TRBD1	TGTGCCAGCAGTGCCAACAGGGGACGTGGCGGGGAGCTGTTTTTT	CASSANRGRGGELFF
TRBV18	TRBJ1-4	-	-	TGTGCCAGCTCACCACAGGGAGGTGAAAAACTGTTTTTT	CASSPQGGEKLFF
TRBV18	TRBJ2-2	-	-	TGTGCCAGCTCCTCCTACGGCTCGAACACCGGGGAGCTGTTTTTT	CASSSYGSNTGELFF
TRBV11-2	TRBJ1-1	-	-	TGTGCCAGCAGCTTAGATCTATCGGAGAACACTGAAGCTTTCTTT	CASSLDLSENTEAFF
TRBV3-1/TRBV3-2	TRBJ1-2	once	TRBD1	TGTGCCAGCAGCTATGGGACAGAGGGTTTTTATGGCTACACCTTC	CASSYGTEGFYGYTF
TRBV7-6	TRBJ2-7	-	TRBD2	TGTGCCAGCAGCTTAGGGGAGGGGCGCGGAAGACACGAGCAGTACTTC	CASSLGEGRGRHEQYF
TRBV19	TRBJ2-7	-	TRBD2	TGTGCCAGTAGTTATAGCGGGGGGATTTACGAGCAGTACTTC	CASSYSGGIYEQYF
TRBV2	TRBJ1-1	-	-	TGTGCCACAAAAGGGGTAGGGACTGAAGCTTTCTTT	CATKGVGTEAFF
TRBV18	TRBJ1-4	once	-	TGTGCCAGCTCACCACCGGGGAGTAATGAAAAACTGTTTTTT	CASSPPGSNEKLFF
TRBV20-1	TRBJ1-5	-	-	TGCAGTGCTAGAGAGGATCAGCCCCAGCATTTT	CSAREDQPQHF
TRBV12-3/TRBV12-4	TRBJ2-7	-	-	TGTGCCAGCAGTTTAGAACCGGCCCGCGAGCAGTACTTC	CASSLEPAREQYF
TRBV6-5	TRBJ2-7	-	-	TGTGCCAGCAGGGTACGGGCGGGTATCGAGCAGTACTTC	CASRVRAGIEQYF
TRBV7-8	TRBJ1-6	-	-	TGTGCCAGCAGCCTCACTCCGGGGGGCCAGTCACCCCTCCACTTT	CASSLTPGGQSPLHF
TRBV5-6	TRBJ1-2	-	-	TGTGCCAGCAGCTTGAATGCGCGGGAGGAATCCTATGGCTACACCTTC	CASSLNAREESYGYTF
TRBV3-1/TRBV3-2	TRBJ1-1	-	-	TGTGCCAGCAGACGAACAGACAGGCCGTCTGAAGCTTTCTTT	CASRRTDRPSEAFF
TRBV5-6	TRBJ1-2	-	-	TGTGCCAGCAGCTTGGCCAACTATGGCTACACCTTC	CASSLANYGYTF
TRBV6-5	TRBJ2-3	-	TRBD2	TGTGCCAGCAGTTACTCCGCTAGCGGGAGAGATACGCAGTATTTT	CASSYSASGRDTQYF
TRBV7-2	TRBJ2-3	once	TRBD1	TGTGCCAGCAGCTTAGACAGGGGGGATACGCAGTATTTT	CASSLDRGDTQYF
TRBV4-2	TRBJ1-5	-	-	TGTGCCAGCAGCCAAGCGGACGAGGGCGGTCAGCCCCAGCATTTT	CASSQADEGGQPQHF
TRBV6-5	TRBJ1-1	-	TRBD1	TGTGCCAGCAGTTACCGTAGGAACAGGGGGGGCACTGAAGCTTTCTTT	CASSYRRNRGGTEAFF
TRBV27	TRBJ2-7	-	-	TGTGCCAGTCTAGACAATCTACGAAAGCAGTACTTC	CASLDNLRKQYF
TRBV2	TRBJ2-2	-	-	TGTGCCAGCAGGCTCAGTGGGGGAGTCACCGGGGAGCTGTTTTTT	CASRLSGGVTGELFF
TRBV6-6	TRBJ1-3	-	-	TGTGCCAGCGTTCCGGCCGGCTCTGGAAACACCATATATTTT	CASVPAGSGNTIYF
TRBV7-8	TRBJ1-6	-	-	TGTGCCAGCAGCTTAGAAGCCATGGGGGAAGGTGCCTCTTCACCCCTCCACTTT	CASSLEAMGEGASSPLHF
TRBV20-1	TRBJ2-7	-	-	TGCAGTGCTAGTACGGCTAGTCAGAACTACGAGCAGTACTTC	CSASTASQNYEQYF
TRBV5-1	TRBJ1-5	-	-	TGCGCCAGCAGCTTGGGGCAGGGAGGTCAGCCCCAGCATTTT	CASSLGQGGQPQHF
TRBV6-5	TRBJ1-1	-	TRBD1	TGTGCCAGCAGTCGACAGGGTAGCACTGAAGCTTTCTTT	CASSRQGSTEAFF
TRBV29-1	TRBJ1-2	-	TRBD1	TGCAGCGTGGACAGGGGCGCGCACTATGGCTACACCTTC	CSVDRGAHYGYTF
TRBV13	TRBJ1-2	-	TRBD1	TGTGCCAGCAGCTTAGCGACCAGGGGGCGAAACTATGGCTACACCTTC	CASSLATRGRNYGYTF
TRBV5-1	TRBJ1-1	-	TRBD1	TGCGCCAGCAGCTTGGGACGGCAGGGGGTGGTGGACACTGAAGCTTTCTTT	CASSLGRQGVVDTEAFF
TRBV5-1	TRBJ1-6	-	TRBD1	TGCGCCAGCAGCCTGTTGACAGGGGAGCATTCACCCCTCCACTTT	CASSLLTGEHSPLHF
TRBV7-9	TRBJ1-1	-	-	TGTGCCAGCAGCTCGATAGGGACGGTAAAAGCTTTCTTT	CASSSIGTVKAFF
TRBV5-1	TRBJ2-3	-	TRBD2	TGCGCCAGCAGCTCGGGACTAGCGGGGGGCCCCACAGATACGCAGTATTTT	CASSSGLAGGPTDTQYF
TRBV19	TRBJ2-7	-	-	TGTGCCAGTAGTATGGCAGGAGGCTACGAGCAGTACTTC	CASSMAGGYEQYF
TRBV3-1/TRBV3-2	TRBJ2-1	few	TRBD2	TGTGCCAGCAGCCTCGGGGGGGCTCTCAATGAGCAGTTCTTC	CASSLGGALNEQFF
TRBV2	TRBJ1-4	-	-	TGTGCCAGCAGTGTGGGGACGTATAGTGAAAAACTGTTTTTT	CASSVGTYSEKLFF
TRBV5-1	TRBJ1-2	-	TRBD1	TGCGCCAGCAGCTTGGGGACAGGGAACTATGGCTACACCTTC	CASSLGTGNYGYTF
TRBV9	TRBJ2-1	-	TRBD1	TGTGCCAGCAGCTCCAGGGGGCTCAGCTCCTACAATGAGCAGTTCTTC	CASSSRGLSSYNEQFF
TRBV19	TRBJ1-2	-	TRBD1	TGTGCCAGTAGCCGGACAGGACCTAACTATGGCTACACCTTC	CASSRTGPNYGYTF
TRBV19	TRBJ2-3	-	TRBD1	TGTGCCAGTAGTACCTCCCGACAGGGACAGGACTTAGATACGCAGTATTTT	CASSTSRQGQDLDTQYF
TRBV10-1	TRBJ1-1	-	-	TGCGCCAGCAGTCTAGGCACGAACACTGAAGCTTTCTTT	CASSLGTNTEAFF
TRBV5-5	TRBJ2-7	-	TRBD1	TGTGCCCGCAGCTTGGGACAGGGGGGGGAGCAGTACTTC	CARSLGQGGEQYF
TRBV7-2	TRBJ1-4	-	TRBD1	TGTGCCAGCAGCCCTGACAGGGTCGATGAAAAACTGTTTTTT	CASSPDRVDEKLFF
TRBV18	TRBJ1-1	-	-	TGTGCCAGCTCACCACGTCAGGATCGGGACACTGAAGCTTTCTTT	CASSPRQDRDTEAFF